This TCR beta chain derives from a study of vaccination and CD4 T cells after COVID-19. Study as a whole: Median draw time for post-COVID samples was 85 to 120 days post-diagnosis (range 35 to 161). From HCoV-229E, HCoV-OC43, HCoV-NL63 and SARS-CoV-2, overlapping spike peptides were used to stimulate the cells.

In regard to this clonotype: Its specificity is unknown.

As to treatment: roughly 10-day PBMC culture with coronavirus spike peptide pools or control peptides (ViraFEST assay). Cultured CD4+ T cell DNA underwent sequencing with the Oncomine TCR Beta short-read assay. TCRdb itself ran the PCR reads through MiXCR, one entry per CDR3 protein. The repertoire has about 23,000 distinct CDR3 sequences, approximately 67% of them found once; the top ten carry about 20%. The source of this sequence is a human donor who received a COVID-19 vaccine. The sequencing here drew on CD4+ T cells from blood, cultured in vitro, taken after SARS-CoV-2 vaccination.

CDR3: CASSLVETAGVPFF. The CDR3 region has the DNA TGCGCCAGCAGCTTGGTGGAGACAGCGGGCGTGCCTTTCTTT. The rearrangement joins TRBV5-1 to TRBJ1-1, with D possibly matching TRBD1 (5 bases). The germline V gene has CDR1 SGHRS and CDR2 YFSETQ. With 0 bases removed from V and 12 bases from J, the gap between germline ends came to 18 bases. CDR3 size: 14 residues.